Presented here are 29 T cell receptor beta chains from one specimen sequenced in a study of T cell changes during pregnancy in multiple sclerosis. The method was immunoSEQ multiplex PCR; TCRdb's version includes in-frame clones alone and lacks a portion of them. This table has approximately 66,000 clones, roughly 90% appearing once. The source material was CD8+ T cells from peripheral blood mononuclear cells, sampled before pregnancy. The receptor source for this set is a female donor with multiple sclerosis, enrolled in a pregnancy study.

V is TRBV6-5 and J is TRBJ2-7, with 7 positions matching TRBD1. CDR3 size: 13 residues. CDR1 is MNHEY and CDR2 is SVGAGI in the germline V gene. The trim removed 7 bases at V and 6 bases at J, leaving 9 bases unmatched. The CDR3 reads CASNPGGFGEQYF. The CDR3 coding sequence is TGTGCCAGCAACCCAGGGGGATTCGGCGAGCAGTACTTC.

This clone was counted once. This sequence joins TRBV7-9 and TRBJ2-2, with a possible D match to TRBD1 (6 bases). The V gene lost 7 bases and the J gene lost 5 bases, with 14 bases spanning the gap. CDR1 is SEHNR, CDR2 FQNEAQ, per germline (reference sequence). The CDR3 runs to 14 residues. The CDR3 loop is CASTPGHTTGELFF. The CDR3 bases are TGTGCCAGCACACCGGGACACACGACCGGGGAGCTGTTTTTT.

The chain couples TRBV5-6 to TRBJ2-5, with D perhaps matching TRBD1 (5 bases). Trimming left V 4 bases short and J 3 bases short, with 13 bases between. Germline V CDR1 and CDR2: SGHDT, YYEEEE. The CDR3 consists of 14 residues. The CDR3 DNA reads TGTGCCAGCAGCACCATCACAGGAGAAGAGACCCAGTACTTC. Translating it yields CASSTITGEETQYF.

The rearrangement uses TRBV29-1 and TRBJ1-2, with D perhaps TRBD1 (6 bases). The ends were cut back, 7 bases at V and 1 base at J, with 10 bases in the middle. The CDR3 extends over 12 amino acids. Germline lookup yields CDR1 SQVTM and CDR2 ANQGSEA. The CDR3 nucleotides read TGCAGCGCGTCAGGGGATAACTATGGCTACACCTTC. This sequence encodes CSASGDNYGYTF. Combining the CDR3 with reference TRBV29-1 and TRBJ1-2 gives the whole variable domain SAVISQKPSRDICQRGTSLTIQCQVDSQVTMMFWYRQQPGQSLTLIATANQGSEATYESGFVIDKFPISRPNLTFSTLTVSNMSPEDSSIYLCSASGDNYGYTFGSGTRLTVV.

V is TRBV2 and J is TRBJ1-1; 7 bases agree with TRBD1. CDR1 is SNHLY and CDR2 is FYNNEI in the germline V gene. V was pared by 3 bases and J by 1 base, with 5 bases of the junction left unmatched. The CDR3 runs to 15 residues. This chain's CDR3 is CASSDRGTANTEAFF. In DNA form, the CDR3 reads TGTGCCAGCAGTGACCGCGGGACAGCGAACACTGAAGCTTTCTTT.

The rearrangement joins TRBV5-6 to TRBJ1-1; D unresolved. The CDR3 is 15 amino acids. Germline V CDR1 and CDR2: SGHDT, YYEEEE. The ends were cut back, 5 bases at V and 3 bases at J, with 17 bases in the middle. CDR3 amino acids: CASSHTYSLDTEAFF. The CDR3 coding sequence is TGTGCCAGCAGTCATACCTATAGCTTAGACACTGAAGCTTTCTTT. Supplemented by reference TRBV5-6 and TRBJ1-1, the full variable domain reads DAGVTQSPTHLIKTRGQQVTLRCSPKSGHDTVSWYQQALGQGPQFIFQYYEEEERQRGNFPDRFSGHQFPNYSSELNVNALLLGDSALYLCASSHTYSLDTEAFFGQGTRLTVV.

This chain joins TRBV11-2 and TRBJ2-1, with 7 bases lining up with TRBD2. From germline, CDR1 is SGHAT and CDR2 FQNNGV. The CDR3 loop spans 14 amino acids. V lost 3 bases and J lost 7; bases outside the gene matches: 6. CDR3: CASSFGLGVNEQFF. The CDR3 coding sequence is TGTGCCAGCAGCTTCGGACTAGGAGTGAATGAGCAGTTCTTC.

This chain uses TRBV5-1 with TRBJ1-2; possible D gene TRBD1, 6 bases. Germline V gene data show CDR1 as SGHRS and CDR2 as YFSETQ. V was shortened by 1 base and J by 4 bases, with 8 bases between the two germline ends. The CDR3 extends over 13 amino acids. The CDR3 here is CASSLPQGYGYTF. The CDR3 region has the DNA TGCGCCAGCAGCTTGCCACAGGGCTATGGCTACACCTTC.

The V call is TRBV5-1, the J call TRBJ2-3; D unclear. The V gene lost 0 bases and the J gene lost 0 bases, with 8 bases spanning the gap. The CDR3 spans 15 residues. Germline V gene lookup returns CDR1 SGHRS and CDR2 YFSETQ. The CDR3 bases are TGCGCCAGCAGCTTGGGCGGTGCTAGCACAGATACGCAGTATTTT. Translating it yields CASSLGGASTDTQYF.

In the case of this clone: This sample includes further DNA sequences coding for the same CDR3. This chain links TRBV5-1 with TRBJ1-3, with unresolved D. With 0 bases removed from V and 1 base from J, the gap between germline ends came to 8 bases. This CDR3 is 15 amino acids long. Germline V gene sequence: CDR1 SGHRS, CDR2 YFSETQ. The CDR3 sequence is CASSLGENSGNTIYF. The CDR3 nucleotides read TGCGCCAGCAGCTTGGGGGAGAATTCTGGAAACACCATATATTTT.

The chain combines TRBV11-2 with TRBJ1-2, with 8 bases fitting TRBD1. The J segment lost 6 bases and the V segment lost 3 bases, leaving 12 bases of the junction unmatched. Looked up from germline, CDR1 is SGHAT and CDR2 is FQNNGV. The CDR3 spans 16 residues. The CDR3, as DNA: TGTGCCAGCAGCTTCTCAGGGGGCTGGGGAAAGGATGGCTACACCTTC. It translates to CASSFSGGWGKDGYTF.

V and J are TRBV9 and TRBJ2-1; possible D gene TRBD1, 6 bases. The V end was cut by 3 bases, the J end by 2 bases, with 12 bases between. The CDR3 loop spans 15 amino acids. Germline V gene sequence: CDR1 SGDLS, CDR2 YYNGEE. The chain's CDR3 is CASSAPTGPYNEQFF. CDR3 nucleotides: TGTGCCAGCAGCGCCCCGACAGGCCCCTACAATGAGCAGTTCTTC.

This sequence joins TRBV6-4 and TRBJ1-1, with 7 bases fitting TRBD1. The germline V gene encodes CDR1 MRHNA and CDR2 SNTAGT. CDR3 length: 13 amino acids. J gave up 7 bases and V 6 bases, and 8 bases lay outside the gene matches. In DNA, the CDR3 is TGTGCCAGCAGAGAGAGGGACAGCGATGAAGCTTTCTTT. It encodes CASRERDSDEAFF.

This chain uses TRBV5-4 with TRBJ2-3; D possibly corresponds to TRBD2 (7 bases). Germline CDR1 reads SGHNT; CDR2 reads YYREEE (reference sequence). The V end lost 2 bases, the J end lost 0 bases, and 13 bases lay between the germline ends. The length of the CDR3 is 16 residues. CDR3 sequence: CASSFGGGLSTDTQYF. CDR3 DNA sequence: TGTGCCAGCAGCTTTGGCGGGGGCCTAAGCACAGATACGCAGTATTTT.

This clone appeared a single time. The chain uses TRBV30 and TRBJ2-2; the match to TRBD2 covers 10 bases. CDR1 and CDR2 from the germline V gene are GTSNPN and SVGIG (reference sequence). CDR3 length equals 14 residues. With 5 bases clipped from V and 4 bases from J, the junction kept 4 bases outside the gene matches. The DNA of the CDR3 is TGTGCCTGGGAGCGGGGGGGTGGCACCGGGGAGCTGTTTTTT. Encoded protein: CAWERGGGTGELFF.

The CDR3 sequence is CAGTSGGADTQYF. The CDR3 DNA sequence: TGTGCTGGTACTAGCGGGGGGGCAGATACGCAGTATTTT. The rearrangement uses TRBV10-3 and TRBJ2-3; 13 nucleotides agree with TRBD2. The CDR3 is made up of 13 amino acids. Germline V gene data show CDR1 as ENHRY and CDR2 as SYGVKD.

J is TRBJ1-2 and V is TRBV11-2; 9 positions agree with TRBD1. With V trimmed by 6 bases and J by 7 bases, 12 bases remained unmatched. Germline values: CDR1 SGHAT, CDR2 FQNNGV. CDR3 length equals 15 residues. Written as DNA, the CDR3 is TGTGCCAGCAGACACTCGGGACAGGGAGTCCGTGGCTACACCTTC. Protein product: CASRHSGQGVRGYTF.

The V gene is TRBV6-1, the J gene TRBJ1-2, with unresolved D. CDR1 and CDR2 from the germline V gene are MNHNS and SASEGT. V dropped 3 bases and J dropped 8 bases, with 4 bases sitting between them. The CDR3 contains 10 residues. CDR3 loop: CASSDRGYTF. CDR3 DNA: TGTGCCAGCAGTGACCGGGGCTACACCTTC.

J is TRBJ2-5 and V is TRBV7-6; the D gene is possibly TRBD2 (6 bases). Germline values: CDR1 SGHVS, CDR2 FNYEAQ. V lost 0 bases to trimming and J lost 5 bases, with 13 bases between them. The CDR3 spans 15 residues. In DNA form, the CDR3 reads TGTGCCAGCAGCTTAGCCCGTTCCCTAGCGGAGACCCAGTACTTC. Protein: CASSLARSLAETQYF.

The gene calls are TRBV7-3 and TRBJ1-1; TRBD1 is a possible D gene (5 bases). V lost 3 bases and J 5 bases, leaving 10 bases between the germline ends. The V gene's germline CDR1 is SGHTA and CDR2 FQGTGA. CDR3 length: 13 amino acids. The CDR3 loop reads CASSLAEGTEAFF. CDR3 coding DNA: TGTGCCAGCAGCTTGGCGGAGGGGACTGAAGCTTTCTTT.

This chain links TRBV11-3 with TRBJ1-1; D gene ambiguous. The CDR3 is made up of 12 amino acids. The germline V gene encodes CDR1 SGHNT and CDR2 YENEEA. The CDR3 region has the DNA TGTGGCCTTTCCTTGGCGAACACTGAAGCTTTCTTT. Its protein is CGLSLANTEAFF. Full variable domain (rest looked up from reference TRBV11-3 and TRBJ1-1): EAGVVQSPRYKIIEKKQPVAFWCNPISGHNTLYWYLQNLGQGPELLIRYENEEAVDDSQLPKDRFSAERLKGVDSTLKIQPAELGDSAVYLCGLSLANTEAFFGQGTRLTVV.

V is TRBV19 and J is TRBJ1-1, with TRBD1 matching over 7 bases. J gave up 7 bases and V 6 bases, and 14 bases lay outside the gene matches. The germline V gene has CDR1 LNHDA and CDR2 SQIVND (reference sequence). This CDR3 is 15 amino acids long. As DNA, the CDR3 is TGTGCCAGTAGAAGACAGGGTGATCGTCCATATGAAGCTTTCTTT. It codes for CASRRQGDRPYEAFF.

This clone showed up just once. V and J are TRBV27 and TRBJ2-1, with 14 bases that match TRBD2. CDR1 and CDR2 from the germline V gene are MNHEY and SMNVEV (reference sequence). V shed 6 bases and J 8 bases; nucleotides not matched to a gene: 6. The length of the CDR3 is 15 residues. The CDR3 DNA sequence: TGTGCCAGCAGGCGCGGGACTAGCGGGGGCGATGAGCAGTTCTTC. This sequence encodes CASRRGTSGGDEQFF.

The V call is TRBV2, the J call TRBJ2-5; weak D call: TRBD2 (5 bases). This CDR3 region has 14 residues. Germline V gene data show CDR1 as SNHLY and CDR2 as FYNNEI. V was shortened by 6 bases and J by 4 bases, with 15 bases between the two germline ends. The CDR3 nucleotides are TGTGCCAGCAGCACTAGTGGTTCCAGAGAGACCCAGTACTTC. Translation: CASSTSGSRETQYF.

The V and J genes are TRBV6-5 and TRBJ2-7, with 9 positions matching TRBD1. Germline trimming cut 6 bases from V and 3 bases from J; bases unmatched to any gene: 9. The CDR3 extends over 15 amino acids. In germline, CDR1 is MNHEY, CDR2 SVGAGI. CDR3 region: CASRPRQGVHYEQYF. The CDR3 DNA is TGTGCCAGCAGACCCCGACAGGGGGTTCACTACGAGCAGTACTTC.

The genes are TRBV29-1 and TRBJ1-2; TRBD1 matches at 7 bases. The CDR3 sequence is 18 residues long. Per germline, CDR1 SQVTM and CDR2 ANQGSEA. J was trimmed by 7 bases and V by 0 bases; bases with no gene match: 20. In DNA, the CDR3 is TGCAGCGTTGAAGATCTGATCGGAGGGGGCAAAATAGATAGTGGCTACACCTTC. Amino acid sequence: CSVEDLIGGGKIDSGYTF.

The genes are TRBV9 and TRBJ2-3, with D maybe TRBD2 (6 bases). Trimming stripped 2 bases from V and 1 base from J, with 20 bases between. The germline CDR1 and CDR2 sequences are SGDLS and YYNGEE. This CDR3 region has 18 residues. Written as DNA, the CDR3 is TGTGCCAGCAGCGTCGAAGGCCGGGACTTGAAACGCACAGATACGCAGTATTTT. Encoded protein: CASSVEGRDLKRTDTQYF.

The DNA for the CDR3 is TGTGCCAGTATTCACCCCGGACAGGGGTCTGAAGCTTTCTTT. Protein: CASIHPGQGSEAFF. The rearrangement joins TRBV19 to TRBJ1-1, with TRBD1 matching 9 bases. Per the germline V gene, CDR1 is LNHDA and CDR2 is SQIVND (reference sequence). This CDR3 region has 14 residues. With V trimmed by 7 bases and J by 6 bases, 9 bases remained unmatched.

The rearrangement uses TRBV9 and TRBJ2-5; D not certain. The CDR3 length is 16 residues. V lost 4 bases, J lost 0 bases, and 16 bases lay in between. Germline CDR1 is SGDLS and CDR2 is YYNGEE. The CDR3 loop reads CASSTQPTSYQETQYF. As DNA, the CDR3 is TGTGCCAGCAGCACTCAACCGACTTCATACCAAGAGACCCAGTACTTC.